Below, 29 T cell receptor beta chains from the same sample are listed, as sequenced in a study of T cells after yellow fever vaccination. TCRdb recomputed calls from the 5' RACE reads with MiXCR, one row per CDR3 protein. This sample has approximately 74,000 distinct CDR3 sequences, with approximately 5% found just once. Source: CD4+ T cells sorted from PBMCs, taken less than 16 days after the first yellow fever vaccination. These receptors were collected from a man younger than 35 who received the YFV17D yellow fever vaccine.

The V gene is TRBV6-1, the J gene TRBJ1-2, with a tentative D call TRBD1 (6 bases). Germline V lookup: CDR1 MNHNS, CDR2 SASEGT. CDR3 length equals 14 residues. V was shortened by 2 bases and J by 9 bases, with 16 bases between the two germline ends. The CDR3 DNA reads as TGTGCCAGCAGTGAACCAGGGGCGGGGTATCGCTACACCTTC. It yields the protein CASSEPGAGYRYTF.

The J gene is TRBJ1-2, the V gene TRBV5-6, with 8 bases matching TRBD1. Germline CDR1 reads SGHDT; CDR2 reads YYEEEE. V lost 0 bases, J lost 8 bases, and 3 bases stayed unmatched. The CDR3 length is 13 residues. The CDR3 loop is CASSLARTGGYTF. The CDR3 nucleotides read TGTGCCAGCAGCTTGGCAAGGACAGGGGGCTACACCTTC.

This chain links TRBV21-1 with TRBJ1-1. TRBV21-1 represents a pseudogene. The CDR3 loop spans 14 amino acids. The CDR3 is CASSKGLLNTEAFF. The CDR3 region has the DNA TGTGCCAGCAGCAAAGGTTTGCTGAACACTGAAGCTTTCTTT.

Many counts were recorded for this clonotype. The chain combines TRBV4-3 with TRBJ1-5; possible D gene TRBD1, 5 bases. V shed 0 bases and J shed 3 bases, with 12 bases lying between them. Germline V gives CDR1 LGHNA, CDR2 YSLEER. The CDR3 contains 16 residues. CDR3 coding DNA: TGCGCCAGCAGCCAAGAAGTAGCAGGGACCAATCAGCCCCAGCATTTT. This encodes CASSQEVAGTNQPQHF.

This clonotype was detected ten times or more. The V call is TRBV7-8, the J call TRBJ1-6; D perhaps matches TRBD1 (6 bases). Per the germline V gene, CDR1 is SGHVS and CDR2 is FQNEAQ. V dropped 4 bases and J dropped 1 base, with 17 bases sitting between them. This CDR3 contains 18 residues. The CDR3 DNA is TGTGCCAGCAGCTCCGTATCCGGGGGCGCATCCTATAATTCACCCCTCCACTTT. Translating gives CASSSVSGGASYNSPLHF.

This clonotype showed up just a few times. A much larger clonotype is one base distant, so this may be a read error. CDR3 nucleotide sequence: TGTGCCAGCAGTGTACGAGGGAGTGATACGCAGTATTTT. It specifies CASSVRGSDTQYF. The rearrangement uses TRBV2 and TRBJ2-3, with D tentatively TRBD2 (5 bases). Germline V gene lookup returns CDR1 SNHLY and CDR2 FYNNEI. CDR3 length: 13 residues. With 4 bases removed from V and 6 bases from J, the gap between germline ends came to 11 bases.

This clonotype was found many times. V and J are TRBV5-1 and TRBJ2-2, with unresolved D. Trimming left V 0 bases short and J 4 bases short, with 4 bases between. This CDR3 comprises 13 residues. Germline V lookup: CDR1 SGHRS, CDR2 YFSETQ. CDR3 loop: CASSLGTTGELFF. The CDR3 bases are TGCGCCAGCAGCTTGGGGACCACCGGGGAGCTGTTTTTT.

This clonotype was recorded many times. This chain joins TRBV5-6 and TRBJ1-2; D may be TRBD1 (6 bases). The CDR3 spans 14 residues. Germline CDR1 SGHDT, CDR2 YYEEEE. V lost 4 bases, J lost 2 bases, and 12 bases lay in between. DNA for the CDR3: TGTGCCAGCAGCCCAAGGGGGGGGAACTATGGCTACACCTTC. This sequence encodes CASSPRGGNYGYTF.

This clonotype showed up many times. The chain recombines TRBV6-2 or TRBV6-3 with TRBJ1-5, with D unclear. Per germline, CDR1 MNHEY and CDR2 SVGEGT. This CDR3 is built from 16 residues. V was shortened by 5 bases and J by 0 bases, with 14 bases between the two germline ends. This CDR3 is CASSAYEGNSNQPQHF. The CDR3 nucleotides are TGTGCCAGCAGTGCCTACGAAGGGAATAGCAATCAGCCCCAGCATTTT.

This clonotype occurred a few times. This chain joins TRBV5-4 and TRBJ1-2; possible D gene TRBD1, 5 bases. CDR3 length: 15 residues. CDR1 is SGHNT and CDR2 is YYREEE in the germline V gene (reference sequence). V was cut by 4 bases and J by 6 bases, with 19 bases left in between. The CDR3 DNA follows: TGTGCCAGCAGCGGAACCCTAGGCAGGGCCCATGGCTACACCTTC. Translation: CASSGTLGRAHGYTF.

This clonotype has at least ten counts. The V call is TRBV7-9, the J call TRBJ1-1, with D unresolved. Germline CDR1 is SEHNR and CDR2 is FQNEAQ (reference sequence). This CDR3 is built from 11 residues. Deletions cut 4 bases from V and 11 bases from J, with 11 bases between. The CDR3 region is CASSSAGGAFF. In DNA form, the CDR3 reads TGTGCCAGCAGCTCTGCCGGTGGTGCTTTCTTT.

V usage is TRBV5-1 and J usage is TRBJ2-7; 7 bases are a match to TRBD1. V was pared by 4 bases and J by 3 bases, with 7 bases of the junction left unmatched. This CDR3 contains 14 residues. Germline-derived CDR1 and CDR2 are SGHRS and YFSETQ. CDR3 DNA sequence: TGCGCCAGCAGCCCACAGGGGCCCCTCTACGAGCAGTACTTC. It codes for CASSPQGPLYEQYF.

This clonotype was seen ten or more times. The rearrangement uses TRBV5-1 and TRBJ1-6; D ambiguous. V was clipped by 4 bases and J by 0 bases, with 8 bases between them. Germline values: CDR1 SGHRS, CDR2 YFSETQ. This CDR3 has 15 residues. The CDR3 reads CASSRSSSYNSPLHF. CDR3 sequence (DNA): TGCGCCAGCAGCAGGAGTAGCTCCTATAATTCACCCCTCCACTTT.

In this sample, this clonotype turned up a few times. The chain is built from TRBV5-1 and TRBJ2-2; D unclear. The CDR3 has 15 amino acids. Trimming removed 0 bases at V and 0 bases at J, with 6 bases between. Germline CDR1 is SGHRS and CDR2 is YFSETQ. For the CDR3, the DNA is TGCGCCAGCAGCTTGGAAGGTCCGAACACCGGGGAGCTGTTTTTT. Its protein product is CASSLEGPNTGELFF.

This clonotype was observed at least ten times. The chain recombines TRBV19 with TRBJ2-1; 7 bases agree with TRBD1. CDR1 is LNHDA and CDR2 is SQIVND in the germline V gene (reference sequence). J gave up 0 bases and V 9 bases, and 8 bases lay outside the gene matches. The CDR3 is 15 amino acids. CDR3 in DNA: TGTGCCAGCAAGCTCCCAGGGGGCTCCTACAATGAGCAGTTCTTC. It yields the protein CASKLPGGSYNEQFF.

At least ten counts were recorded for this clonotype. The V call is TRBV12-3 or TRBV12-4, the J call TRBJ2-7, with unresolved D. The ends were cut back, 2 bases at V and 3 bases at J, with 8 bases in the middle. The CDR3 is 13 residues long. The CDR3 DNA reads as TGTGCCAGCAGTTTAACAGAGTTCTACGAGCAGTACTTC. This gives the protein CASSLTEFYEQYF.

Ten or more counts support this clonotype. The chain combines TRBV5-8 with TRBJ2-5; D remains unclear. Germline V gene data show CDR1 as SGHTS and CDR2 as YDEGEE. Between the trimmed V and J ends, which lost 4 bases and 2 bases, there was a span of 18 bases. The CDR3 has 16 amino acids. CDR3 DNA: TGTGCCAGCAGCCTTCTTGCGCCAAACGGTCAAGAGACCCAGTACTTC. Protein: CASSLLAPNGQETQYF. The variable domain in full, completed from reference TRBV5-8 and TRBJ2-5, reads EAGVTQSPTHLIKTRGQQATLRCSPISGHTSVYWYQQALGLGLQFLLWYDEGEERNRGNFPPRFSGRQFPNYSSELNVNALELEDSALYLCASSLLAPNGQETQYFGPGTRLLVL.

This clonotype appeared many times. The chain uses TRBV5-1 and TRBJ1-1; 11 nucleotides match TRBD1. This CDR3 is built from 19 residues. Germline V gives CDR1 SGHRS, CDR2 YFSETQ. The V gene end was trimmed by 4 bases and the J gene end by 3 bases; junction bases not matched to a gene: 17. The CDR3 reads CASSAYERTGGFSDTEAFF. DNA of the CDR3: TGCGCCAGCAGCGCATACGAGCGGACAGGGGGCTTCTCGGACACTGAAGCTTTCTTT.

This clonotype appeared many times. This chain links TRBV7-2 with TRBJ2-7; 8 bases fit TRBD2. The length of the CDR3 is 14 residues. The ends lost 5 bases at V and 5 bases at J; junction bases unmatched: 8. The V gene's germline CDR1 is SGHTA and CDR2 FQGNSA. Here the CDR3 reads CASSIWTSQDEQYF. The CDR3 DNA follows: TGTGCCAGCAGCATCTGGACTAGCCAGGACGAGCAGTACTTC.

This clonotype was counted at least ten times. The chain recombines TRBV2 with TRBJ2-3, with D possibly matching TRBD1 (6 bases). Germline CDR1 is SNHLY and CDR2 is FYNNEI. The germline V and J ends were trimmed by 5 bases and 3 bases, with 15 bases remaining between them. This CDR3 spans 15 amino acids. CDR3 loop: CASSSDRMKTDTQYF. Here the CDR3 DNA reads TGTGCCAGCAGTTCGGACAGAATGAAAACAGATACGCAGTATTTT.

This clonotype was counted at least ten times. V is TRBV5-1 and J is TRBJ2-7, with 8 positions matching TRBD1. CDR1 is SGHRS, CDR2 YFSETQ, per germline. CDR3 size: 16 residues. V shed 4 bases and J 2 bases; nucleotides not matched to a gene: 11. CDR3: CASSPGTGRPAYEQYF. CDR3 coding DNA: TGCGCCAGCAGCCCCGGGACAGGCCGACCTGCCTACGAGCAGTACTTC.

This clonotype showed up many times. This rearrangement joins TRBV5-5 to TRBJ2-3; perhaps TRBD2 as D (5 bases). The length of the CDR3 is 14 residues. Trimming took 2 bases from V and 6 from J, leaving 13 bases between them. Germline V gene data show CDR1 as SGHKS and CDR2 as YYEKEE (reference sequence). As DNA, the CDR3 is TGTGCCAGCAGCTTAACGGGAAAGCGGGATACGCAGTATTTT. It codes for CASSLTGKRDTQYF.

This clonotype was picked up many times. The rearrangement joins TRBV5-1 to TRBJ2-1; either TRBD1 or TRBD2 may supply D (5 bases each). Germline V gene sequence: CDR1 SGHRS, CDR2 YFSETQ. The ends were cut back, 4 bases at V and 0 bases at J, with 17 bases in the middle. The CDR3 sequence is 17 residues long. CDR3 DNA sequence: TGCGCCAGCAGCACTGGGACCATCCCCATCTCCTACAATGAGCAGTTCTTC. It translates to CASSTGTIPISYNEQFF.

This chain uses TRBV7-6 with TRBJ1-5, with D possibly matching TRBD1 (5 bases). Germline values: CDR1 SGHVS, CDR2 FNYEAQ. CDR3 size: 14 residues. V was cut by 1 base and J by 6 bases, with 10 bases left in between. The CDR3 coding sequence is TGTGCCAGCAGCTTAGAGGGGAGGACTCAGCCCCAGCATTTT. Protein: CASSLEGRTQPQHF.

This clonotype was seen at least ten times. V usage is TRBV20-1 and J usage is TRBJ2-3; TRBD1 or TRBD2 may be the D gene (6 bases each). Germline V CDR1 and CDR2: DFQATT, SNEGSKA (reference sequence). This CDR3 spans 17 amino acids. The V end was cut by 0 bases, the J end by 2 bases, with 18 bases between. CDR3: CSARDPMGTGATDTQYF. DNA for the CDR3: TGCAGTGCTAGAGATCCGATGGGGACGGGGGCCACAGATACGCAGTATTTT.

This clonotype was picked up many times. The chain joins TRBV5-1 to TRBJ2-1, with D perhaps TRBD2 (6 bases). The CDR3 is made up of 15 amino acids. The germline V gene encodes CDR1 SGHRS and CDR2 YFSETQ. V lost 3 bases to trimming and J lost 4 bases, with 14 bases between them. CDR3 nucleotides: TGCGCCAGCAGCTCCACCGTGGGGGGATACAATGAGCAGTTCTTC. It codes for CASSSTVGGYNEQFF.

This clonotype was counted ten times or more. The chain joins TRBV20-1 to TRBJ1-1; 8 nucleotides align to TRBD1. Losses at the gene ends were 3 bases for V and 1 base for J; bases not matched to a gene: 7. The CDR3 spans 15 residues. Germline CDR1 reads DFQATT; CDR2 reads SNEGSKA (reference sequence). This CDR3 is CSARPRTGPNTEAFF. CDR3 sequence (DNA): TGCAGTGCTAGGCCCCGGACAGGGCCGAACACTGAAGCTTTCTTT.

This clonotype was detected many times. The J gene is TRBJ2-3, the V gene TRBV9; D call uncertain. The germline CDR1 and CDR2 sequences are SGDLS and YYNGEE. Trimming took off 0 bases at V and 0 bases at J, with 8 bases between the two ends. The CDR3 length is 15 residues. CDR3 nucleotide sequence: TGTGCCAGCAGCGTAGCCGGCGGAAGCACAGATACGCAGTATTTT. This translates into CASSVAGGSTDTQYF.

Ten or more counts support this clonotype. The CDR3 here is CADQRGPLDTQYF. The CDR3 DNA sequence: TGTGCCGACCAGCGGGGGCCACTAGATACGCAGTATTTT. The V gene is TRBV12-3 or TRBV12-4, the J gene TRBJ2-3, with 8 bases that match TRBD2. CDR3 length: 13 amino acids. J was trimmed by 5 bases and V by 11 bases; bases with no gene match: 9.